One and the same sample provided the 31 T cell receptor beta chains below, sequenced in a study of blood T cells in healthy people across ages. Together with a sample-barcoded 5' primer, a J-beta primer mix was included in a second PCR lasting about 7 to 11 cycles. TCRdb re-called the 5' RACE reads with MiXCR, one entry per CDR3 protein. The profile shows hundreds of thousands of distinct CDR3 sequences, about 30% of them singletons. Sequenced input: blood. These receptors all come from a woman aged 80 or older in good health.

In this sample, this clonotype turned up many times. The rearrangement uses TRBV18 and TRBJ2-3; 12 bases agree with TRBD2. Germline CDR1 and CDR2: KGHSH and LQKENI. The CDR3 is 16 amino acids. V dropped 4 bases and J dropped 2; count of bases not matched to a gene: 4. CDR3 coding DNA: TGTGCCAGCTCACAGCGACTAGCGGGGGTCACAGATACGCAGTATTTT. Its translation is CASSQRLAGVTDTQYF. Combining the CDR3 with reference TRBV18 and TRBJ2-3 gives the whole variable domain NAGVMQNPRHLVRRRGQEARLRCSPMKGHSHVYWYRQLPEEGLKFMVYLQKENIIDESGMPKERFSAEFPKEGPSILRIQQVVRGDSAAYFCASSQRLAGVTDTQYFGPGTRLTVL.

This clonotype was found a few times. A single base separates this from a much larger clone, so it may be a read error. V gene TRBV5-8 combines with J gene TRBJ2-3, with 7 bases identical to TRBD2. V shed 1 base and J 6 bases; nucleotides not matched to a gene: 8. The germline CDR1 and CDR2 sequences are SGHTS and YDEGEE. The CDR3 has 15 amino acids. CDR3 DNA: TGTGCCAGCAGCTTGTGGACGGGGGGAGGGGATACGCAGTATTTT. Translating it yields CASSLWTGGGDTQYF. Drawing the rest from reference TRBV5-8 and TRBJ2-3, the complete variable domain is EAGVTQSPTHLIKTRGQQATLRCSPISGHTSVYWYQQALGLGLQFLLWYDEGEERNRGNFPPRFSGRQFPNYSSELNVNALELEDSALYLCASSLWTGGGDTQYFGPGTRLTVL.

This chain links TRBV19 with TRBJ2-4, with D possibly TRBD2 on 5 matching bases. The CDR3 has 18 amino acids. The ends were cut back, 4 bases at V and 1 base at J, with 20 bases in the middle. CDR1 is LNHDA, CDR2 SQIVND, per germline (reference sequence). The CDR3 coding sequence is TGTGCCAGTAGTAAGTCGGGAAGCGGCTCTCTGGCCAAAAACATTCAGTACTTC. Its translation is CASSKSGSGSLAKNIQYF. Looking up the rest from reference TRBV19 and TRBJ2-4 gives the full variable domain: DGGITQSPKYLFRKEGQNVTLSCEQNLNHDAMYWYRQDPGQGLRLIYYSQIVNDFQKGDIAEGYSVSREKKESFPLTVTSAQKNPTAFYLCASSKSGSGSLAKNIQYFGAGTRLSVL.

CDR3 amino acids: CASTVGLAGSNEQFF. For the CDR3, the DNA is TGTGCCAGTACCGTAGGACTAGCGGGGAGCAATGAGCAGTTCTTC. This chain links TRBV19 with TRBJ2-1; 12 bases fit TRBD2. Looked up from germline, CDR1 is LNHDA and CDR2 is SQIVND (reference sequence). CDR3 length equals 15 residues. V lost 7 bases and J lost 6; bases outside the gene matches: 7.

This clonotype occurred many times. The J gene is TRBJ2-7, the V gene TRBV15, with TRBD1 matching 9 bases. There are 17 residues in the CDR3. The V and J ends lost 0 bases and 7 bases, in that order; junction bases with no gene match: 13. Germline values: CDR1 LNHNV, CDR2 YYDKDF (reference sequence). The CDR3 protein is CATSRDLRDRDGEEQYF. The CDR3 region has the DNA TGTGCCACCAGCAGAGACCTCCGGGACAGGGATGGAGAAGAGCAGTACTTC. Combining the CDR3 with reference TRBV15 and TRBJ2-7 gives the whole variable domain DAMVIQNPRYQVTQFGKPVTLSCSQTLNHNVMYWYQQKSSQAPKLLFHYYDKDFNNEADTPDNFQSRRPNTSFCFLDIRSPGLGDTAMYLCATSRDLRDRDGEEQYFGPGTRLTVT.

V gene TRBV20-1 combines with J gene TRBJ2-5, with a tentative D call TRBD2 (6 bases). There are 16 residues in the CDR3. Trimming took off 3 bases at V and 4 bases at J, with 21 bases between the two ends. Per the germline V gene, CDR1 is DFQATT and CDR2 is SNEGSKA (reference sequence). The CDR3 DNA reads as TGCAGTGCTAGTCCCGTAACTAGCACAGTCACAGAGACCCAGTACTTC. Protein sequence: CSASPVTSTVTETQYF.

Only one count was recorded for this clonotype. CDR3 in amino acids: CASSLAQGIIQYF. In nucleotides, the CDR3 is TGTGCCAGCAGCTTAGCGCAAGGGATCATTCAGTACTTC. The gene calls are TRBV7-9 and TRBJ2-4; D remains unclear. Germline loops: CDR1 SEHNR, CDR2 FQNEAQ (reference sequence). Trimming removed 0 bases at V and 9 bases at J, with 9 bases between. CDR3 size: 13 residues.

V usage is TRBV7-6 and J usage is TRBJ2-7; 10 nucleotides match TRBD2. Trimming took 8 bases from V and 3 from J; bases not matched to a gene: 10. Germline V lookup: CDR1 SGHVS, CDR2 FNYEAQ. This CDR3 spans 15 amino acids. DNA for the CDR3: TGTGCCAGCGGCAATAGGCTAGCGGGGGACTACGAGCAGTACTTC. Its translation: CASGNRLAGDYEQYF.

This clonotype was picked up many times. The rearrangement uses TRBV29-1 and TRBJ2-7, with TRBD1 identical over 10 bases. V lost 6 bases to trimming and J lost 1 base; unmatched junction nucleotides: 6. Looked up from germline, CDR1 is SQVTM and CDR2 is ANQGSEA. The CDR3 loop spans 14 amino acids. The CDR3: CSVGTGAISYEQYF. The CDR3, as DNA: TGCAGCGTCGGGACAGGGGCAATTTCCTACGAGCAGTACTTC.

This clonotype was detected many times. The chain employs TRBV6-1 and TRBJ2-7; no clear D gene. Germline V lookup: CDR1 MNHNS, CDR2 SASEGT. With 0 bases removed from V and 4 bases from J, the gap between germline ends came to 10 bases. CDR3 length: 14 amino acids. The CDR3 DNA is TGTGCCAGCAGTGAAGCGAAAGGGCAGTACGAGCAGTACTTC. This translates into CASSEAKGQYEQYF.

This clonotype was counted only a few times. The chain joins TRBV18 to TRBJ2-7; D is tentatively TRBD1 or TRBD2 (5 bases each). Germline-derived CDR1 and CDR2 are KGHSH and LQKENI. The CDR3 consists of 17 residues. Trimming pared 1 base from V and 2 bases from J, leaving 18 bases between. The CDR3 sequence is CASSPLGESTGTYEQYF. DNA for the CDR3: TGTGCCAGCTCACCACTAGGGGAATCGACGGGGACCTACGAGCAGTACTTC.

There are a few counts of this clonotype. Being one base from a much bigger clone, this may be a read error. In DNA, the CDR3 is TGTGTCAGCAGCCAAGAAGAGGCGGGGGAGACCCAGTACTTC. As protein: CVSSQEEAGETQYF. The chain is built from TRBV3-1 and TRBJ2-7, with D possibly being TRBD2 (6 bases). The DNA end is a closer match to TRBJ2-5, so the J assignment may be wrong. Germline lookup yields CDR1 LGHDT and CDR2 YNNKEL (reference sequence). The CDR3 spans 14 residues.

At least ten counts were recorded for this clonotype. The chain links TRBV7-9 to TRBJ1-2; D gene unclear. The germline CDR1 and CDR2 sequences are SEHNR and FQNEAQ (reference sequence). Trimming pared 4 bases from V and 2 bases from J, leaving 11 bases between. The CDR3 is 14 amino acids. CDR3 amino acids: CASSWWEANYGYTF. CDR3 sequence (DNA): TGTGCCAGCAGCTGGTGGGAAGCGAACTATGGCTACACCTTC. The full variable domain, in which reference TRBV7-9 and TRBJ1-2 provide the parts outside the CDR3, is DTGVSQNPRHKITKRGQNVTFRCDPISEHNRLYWYRQTLGQGPEFLTYFQNEAQLEKSRLLSDRFSAERPKGSFSTLEIQRTEQGDSAMYLCASSWWEANYGYTFGSGTRLTVV.

In its sample, this clonotype was seen a few times. One base away lies a much larger clone, so this may be a sequencing read error. The chain couples TRBV7-2 to TRBJ2-7; TRBD2 aligns across 13 bases. The CDR3 sequence is 15 residues long. With 4 bases clipped from V and 7 bases from J, the junction kept 7 bases outside the gene matches. From germline, CDR1 is SGHTA and CDR2 FQGNSA. The CDR3, as DNA: TGTGCCAGCAGCTACTGGAGACTAGCGGGGGGAGAGCAGTACTTC. It codes for CASSYWRLAGGEQYF. Looking up the rest from reference TRBV7-2 and TRBJ2-7 gives the full variable domain: GAGVSQSPSNKVTEKGKDVELRCDPISGHTALYWYRQSLGQGLEFLIYFQGNSAPDKSGLPSDRFSAERTGGSVSTLTIQRTQQEDSAVYLCASSYWRLAGGEQYFGPGTRLTVT.

This clonotype occurred a few times. The rearrangement links TRBV20-1 to TRBJ2-7, with 8 bases identical to TRBD2. Trimming took 5 bases from V and 7 from J; bases not matched to a gene: 7. This CDR3 spans 12 amino acids. Germline assignment: CDR1 DFQATT and CDR2 SNEGSKA (reference sequence). For the CDR3, the DNA is TGCAGTGCTGGGGGACTAGTTGATGAGCAGTACTTC. Protein product: CSAGGLVDEQYF.

This clonotype was recorded a few times. A much larger clone sits a single nucleotide away, making a read error possible. This chain uses TRBV5-1 with TRBJ2-7, with D unresolved. CDR3 length equals 13 residues. Looked up from germline, CDR1 is SGHRS and CDR2 is YFSETQ. V lost 1 base and J 7 bases, leaving 12 bases between the germline ends. The CDR3 protein is CASSLKVNNEQYF. DNA for the CDR3: TGCGCCAGCAGCTTGAAGGTCAACAATGAGCAGTACTTC.

The CDR3 loop reads CASSLASAGGPYNEQYF. The DNA for the CDR3 is TGTGCCAGCAGCTTAGCTTCGGCGGGGGGGCCCTACAATGAGCAGTACTTC. The chain combines TRBV7-6 with TRBJ2-5; TRBD2 agrees at 9 bases. Germline CDR1 reads SGHVS; CDR2 reads FNYEAQ. V shed 0 bases and J 11 bases; nucleotides not matched to a gene: 16. The CDR3 sequence is 17 residues long.

About this clonotype: A much more abundant neighbour one base away suggests this may be a read error. The chain recombines TRBV14 with TRBJ2-1; weak D call: TRBD1 (6 bases). The CDR3 sequence is 13 residues long. Germline V gene lookup returns CDR1 SGHDN and CDR2 FVKESK. For the CDR3, the DNA is TGTGCCAGCAGCCAGATGACAGGCAATAAGCAGTTCTTC. The encoded protein is CASSQMTGNKQFF. The full variable domain, completed using reference TRBV14 and TRBJ2-1, is EAGVTQFPSHSVIEKGQTVTLRCDPISGHDNLYWYRRVMGKEIKFLLHFVKESKQDESGMPNNRFLAERTGGTYSTLKVQPAELEDSGVYFCASSQMTGNKQFFGPGTRLTVL.

In the case of this clonotype: A much larger clone is a single base away; this may be a read error. J is TRBJ1-5 and V is TRBV11-2; D ambiguous. The CDR3 totals 14 residues. The V gene's germline CDR1 is SGHAT and CDR2 FQNNGV. The DNA of the CDR3 is TGTGCCCGCAGCCTGAGTACGAGCAATCAGCCCCAGCATTTT. This translates into CARSLSTSNQPQHF.

Note on this clonotype: The junction differs from germline at one of its ends, possibly a read error. The J gene is TRBJ1-1, the V gene TRBV5-1, with TRBD1 as a possible D gene (6 bases). CDR1 and CDR2 (germline): SGHRS, YFSETQ. The CDR3 runs to 14 residues. Here the CDR3 reads CASGLTGRNTEAFF. CDR3 DNA: TGCGCCAGCGGCTTGACAGGACGGAACACTGAAGCTTTCTTT.

The chain carries TRBV5-5 and TRBJ1-1; no firm D call. The length of the CDR3 is 16 residues. Germline V gene sequence: CDR1 SGHKS, CDR2 YYEKEE (reference sequence). V was trimmed by 1 base and J by 3 bases, leaving 16 bases between them. The CDR3 sequence: CASSLTSLKAYTEAFF. CDR3 DNA: TGTGCCAGCAGCTTGACAAGTCTCAAGGCATACACTGAAGCTTTCTTT.

A remark on this clonotype: This clone may be a read error of a much larger clone one base away. The genes are TRBV5-1 and TRBJ2-5; D is possibly TRBD1 (6 bases). Germline CDR1 reads SGHRS; CDR2 reads YFSETQ. V shed 7 bases and J shed 11 bases, with 30 bases lying between them. The CDR3 sequence is 16 residues long. CDR3 nucleotides: TGCGCCAGCGGGTCTAATGTGGGTACGAGGGACAATGAGCAGTACTTC. Translated, it gives CASGSNVGTRDNEQYF.

Many counts were recorded for this clonotype. V and J are TRBV9 and TRBJ1-1, with 8 nucleotides matching TRBD1. CDR3 size: 16 residues. CDR1 is SGDLS, CDR2 YYNGEE, per germline. After removal of 0 bases from V and 5 bases from J, the junction contained 9 bases not matched to a gene. CDR3 coding DNA: TGTGCCAGCAGCGTAGAAAGAGGACAGGGAGGGACTGAAGCTTTCTTT. This sequence encodes CASSVERGQGGTEAFF.

V and J are TRBV5-6 and TRBJ1-2; TRBD1 matches at 11 bases. Germline CDR1 SGHDT, CDR2 YYEEEE. V gave up 3 bases and J gave up 8 bases; unmatched junction bases: 9. The CDR3 spans 15 residues. As DNA, the CDR3 is TGTGCCAGCAGCTACTCCGGGACAGGGGGTGGCGGCTACACCTTC. The encoded protein is CASSYSGTGGGGYTF.

The rearrangement links TRBV6-2 or TRBV6-3 to TRBJ1-1; no clear D. The CDR3 is 19 residues long. The V end lost 0 bases, the J end lost 0 bases, and 20 bases lay between the germline ends. The germline V gene encodes CDR1 MNHEY and CDR2 SVGEGT. The CDR3 DNA follows: TGTGCCAGCAGTTACTCGACCAGACGAGAACGACTTATGAACACTGAAGCTTTCTTT. Protein product: CASSYSTRRERLMNTEAFF.

V and J are TRBV6-2 or TRBV6-3 and TRBJ2-1, with TRBD2 matching 9 bases. The length of the CDR3 is 15 residues. Germline CDR1 is MNHEY and CDR2 is SVGEGT. The V gene end was trimmed by 7 bases and the J gene end by 6 bases; junction bases not matched to a gene: 10. This CDR3 reads CASNPGTSPSNEQFF. CDR3 coding DNA: TGTGCCAGCAACCCCGGGACTAGCCCCTCCAATGAGCAGTTCTTC.

Concerning this clonotype itself: A much larger clonotype is one base distant, so this may be a read error. The rearrangement uses TRBV10-3 and TRBJ2-5; D possibly matches TRBD1 or TRBD2 (5 bases each). Germline V gives CDR1 ENHRY, CDR2 SYGVKD. The CDR3 is 15 residues long. The CDR3 region has the DNA TGTGCCATCAGTGAGTCGGGTTTTAGGGGAGAGGCCCAGTACTTC. Translation gives CAISESGFRGEAQYF.

This clonotype has ten or more counts. The CDR3 DNA is TGTGCCAGCAGCGTAGGTCCCCTGGCTGAAGCTTTCTTT. Translation gives CASSVGPLAEAFF. The chain employs TRBV9 and TRBJ1-1; D is unclear. Trimming left V 0 bases short and J 6 bases short, with 9 bases between. Germline V lookup: CDR1 SGDLS, CDR2 YYNGEE. This CDR3 comprises 13 residues. The full variable domain, with the rest looked up from reference TRBV9 and TRBJ1-1, is DSGVTQTPKHLITATGQRVTLRCSPRSGDLSVYWYQQSLDQGLQFLIQYYNGEERAKGNILERFSAQQFPDLHSELNLSSLELGDSALYFCASSVGPLAEAFFGQGTRLTVV.

This clonotype appeared a few times. A much larger clone lies a single base off, so this may be a read error. This chain uses TRBV5-1 with TRBJ2-7; the match to TRBD1 covers 7 bases. Per germline, CDR1 SGHRS and CDR2 YFSETQ. Germline trimming cut 3 bases from V and 5 bases from J; bases unmatched to any gene: 14. The length of the CDR3 is 16 residues. CDR3 sequence reads: CASSSGSGTVLDEQYF. The CDR3 bases are TGCGCCAGCAGCTCGGGGTCCGGGACAGTCTTGGACGAGCAGTACTTC.

A word on this clonotype: A much bigger clone sits one base away, suggesting this may be a read error. The genes are TRBV6-5 and TRBJ1-1; 8 nucleotides match TRBD1. This CDR3 comprises 16 residues. Germline V gene data show CDR1 as MNHEY and CDR2 as SVGAGI. V trimming: 2 bases; J trimming: 1 base; junction bases outside the gene matches: 6. The CDR3 region has the DNA TGTGCCAGCAGTTACCGGACAGGGTCCGCGAACACTGAAGCTTTCTTT. It is translated as CASSYRTGSANTEAFF.

This clonotype has a count of ten or more. The chain carries TRBV7-9 and TRBJ1-2, with a weak D call TRBD1 (6 bases). V was shortened by 5 bases and J by 7 bases, with 14 bases between the two germline ends. The CDR3 runs 13 residues. Germline lookup yields CDR1 SEHNR and CDR2 FQNEAQ (reference sequence). The CDR3 DNA is TGTGCCAGCAGCGAACCGGGGGCAAGTGGCTACACCTTC. It encodes CASSEPGASGYTF.